The rows below give T cell receptor beta chains drawn from one sample of a study of shared clonotypes between healthy human individuals. The repertoire was sequenced with immunoSEQ multiplex PCR; TCRdb's copy has only in-frame clones and lacks some. Of approximately 1,000,000 clones listed, approximately 75% were seen once; the top ten hold roughly 0.9%. Material: memory CD4+ T cells from PBMCs. The receptors originated from a man between 18 and 35 years old in good health. Some clones in this sample may be carry-over from other donors' samples. The CDR3 runs from the conserved cysteine through the conserved F or W. D genes are given only for firm matches. Size tells how often a clone was seen (once, few, many) or the class of an expanded clone, and some rows leave it out.

TRBV7-2	-	TRBJ1-2	-	TGTGCCAGCAGCTTAGCGAGATCAAACTATGGCTACACCTTC	CASSLARSNYGYTF
TRBV6-5	-	TRBJ1-2	-	TGTGCCAGCAGTTATCGGGGGCGTAACGGCTACACCTTC	CASSYRGRNGYTF
TRBV7-6	-	TRBJ1-1	many	TGTGCCAGCAGCTTAGGCAGAAACACTGAAGCTTTCTTT	CASSLGRNTEAFF
TRBV7-9	-	TRBJ1-1	few	TGTGCCAGCAGCCCCACCACTGAAGCTTTCTTT	CASSPTTEAFF
TRBV6-1	-	TRBJ2-3	-	TGTGCCACCGGCCCCGGGACACTAGGCACAGATACGCAGTATTTT	CATGPGTLGTDTQYF
TRBV12-1	-	TRBJ2-7	-	TGTGCCAGCAGCCCCGGGACTACCCGATCCTACGAGCAGTACTTC	CASSPGTTRSYEQYF
TRBV18	-	TRBJ2-7	-	TGTGCCAGCTCACTTCAGGGTTACGAGCAGTACTTC	CASSLQGYEQYF
TRBV9	-	TRBJ1-4	-	TGTGCCAGCAGCGTGGAAGGGAGGACTAATGAAAAACTGTTTTTT	CASSVEGRTNEKLFF
TRBV29-1	-	TRBJ2-3	-	TGCAGCGTAAGGTGGGGTAGCACAGATACGCAGTATTTT	CSVRWGSTDTQYF
TRBV7-9	-	TRBJ2-1	-	TGTGCCAGCAGCCCCGGACAGTCTCTTTACAATGAGCAGTTCTTC	CASSPGQSLYNEQFF
TRBV7-2	TRBD1	TRBJ2-5	-	TGTGCCAGCAGCGCCAACAGGGGCAAAGAGACCCAGTACTTC	CASSANRGKETQYF
TRBV7-6	-	TRBJ2-5	-	TGTGCCAGCAGCTTAGTCCATGAGACCCAGTACTTC	CASSLVHETQYF
TRBV18	-	TRBJ1-5	few	TGTGCCAGCTCACCGGGACGGGATGATCAGCCCCAGCATTTT	CASSPGRDDQPQHF
TRBV30	-	TRBJ1-5	-	TGTGCCTGGAGTGGACCCGGAGGGGCCAATCAGCCCCAGCATTTT	CAWSGPGGANQPQHF
TRBV7-8	-	TRBJ2-1	-	TGTGCCAGCAGCTTAATCCGGGACTTCTTCAACAATGAGCAGTTCTTC	CASSLIRDFFNNEQFF
TRBV18	TRBD2	TRBJ2-5	-	TGTGCCAGCTCACCACAACTAGCGGGAGGGCCTGTAGAGACCCAGTACTTC	CASSPQLAGGPVETQYF